This TCR beta chain was recovered during a study of T cell clonality in common variable immunodeficiency. Study observations and caveats: Shared TCRbeta clones were fewer between CVID subjects than controls. What drives increased CVID clonality needs T cell subpopulation sequencing. Reportedly, TCR beta sequences from common variable immunodeficiency showed fewer deletions and N-nucleotide insertions. Compared with healthy controls, CVID subjects showed increased TCRbeta clonality, mostly in about a third.

Assay used: immunoSEQ multiplex PCR; TCRdb lists only in-frame clones, some missing. Observed in the sample are tens of thousands of clones, none of them singletons. A note on this clone: Antigen: not known.

The source is a person between 18 and 75 years old in good health. The sequenced sample was peripheral blood mononuclear cells.

The chain's CDR3 is CASSLAGARGYTF. CDR3 bases read: TGTGCCAGCAGCTTAGCGGGGGCGAGAGGC. This chain uses TRBV11-1 with TRBJ1-2; TRBD1 might be the D (6 bases). The read gets to within 3 residues of the CDR3 end, and the germline J gene fills in the rest. The V gene's germline CDR1 is SGHAT and CDR2 FQDESV (reference sequence). This CDR3 has 13 amino acids.